These 30 T cell receptor beta chains came from one sample sequenced in a study of glioma-infiltrating T cells after dendritic cell vaccination. TCRdb keeps only in-frame clones here, not all; method: immunoSEQ multiplex PCR. The data show tens of thousands of clones, 70% to 90% seen once. Regarding time point: after dendritic cell vaccination, including at tumor progression/relapse. The sample was blood, taken after dendritic cell vaccination. The receptors derive from a human donor with glioblastoma.

The chain has TRBV11-1 and TRBJ2-2; D perhaps matches TRBD2 (6 bases). Trimming removed 6 bases from V and 1 base from J, with 9 bases in between. This CDR3 is 14 amino acids long. In germline, CDR1 is SGHAT, CDR2 FQDESV (reference sequence). Written as DNA, the CDR3 is TGTGCCAGCAGTCGACTAGGGAACACCGGGGAGCTGTTTTTT. The encoded protein is CASSRLGNTGELFF.

The V and J genes are TRBV6-1 and TRBJ1-3; 7 bases align to TRBD1. CDR1 and CDR2 from the germline V gene are MNHNS and SASEGT. The J segment lost 4 bases and the V segment lost 4 bases, leaving 4 bases of the junction unmatched. The CDR3 contains 14 residues. The CDR3 region has the DNA TGTGCCAGCAGTGTCCCGGGACAGGGAAACACCATATATTTT. This codes for CASSVPGQGNTIYF.

V and J are TRBV19 and TRBJ1-1; the D is unclear. The ends were cut back, 1 base at V and 1 base at J, with 7 bases in the middle. There are 14 residues in the CDR3. Germline V gives CDR1 LNHDA, CDR2 SQIVND (reference sequence). As DNA, the CDR3 is TGTGCCAGTAGTATAGTTGGCAGGAACACTGAAGCTTTCTTT. Its protein is CASSIVGRNTEAFF.

This clone was counted once. J is TRBJ2-7 and V is TRBV5-1; tentative D call: TRBD1 (5 bases). CDR1 is SGHRS, CDR2 YFSETQ, per germline. V lost 0 bases, J lost 3 bases, and 13 bases lay in between. This CDR3 is 15 amino acids long. In DNA, the CDR3 is TGCGCCAGCAGCTTGGAAACGACAGTATACTACGAGCAGTACTTC. Its translation is CASSLETTVYYEQYF.

V usage is TRBV7-2 and J usage is TRBJ2-3, with TRBD2 matching 8 bases. CDR3 length equals 14 residues. Per the germline V gene, CDR1 is SGHTA and CDR2 is FQGNSA. Unmatched junction bases numbered 2, after V lost 6 bases and J lost 0 bases. This CDR3 is CASSTSGSTDTQYF. The CDR3 region has the DNA TGTGCCAGCAGTACTAGCGGAAGCACAGATACGCAGTATTTT.

The J gene is TRBJ1-1, the V gene TRBV9; 7 nucleotides agree with TRBD1. V lost 4 bases to trimming and J lost 7 bases; unmatched junction nucleotides: 10. This CDR3 has 14 residues. Germline V gives CDR1 SGDLS, CDR2 YYNGEE. This chain's CDR3 is CASSLIGTDGEAFF. CDR3 DNA sequence: TGTGCCAGCAGCTTGATCGGGACAGATGGTGAAGCTTTCTTT. Supplemented by reference TRBV9 and TRBJ1-1, the full variable domain reads DSGVTQTPKHLITATGQRVTLRCSPRSGDLSVYWYQQSLDQGLQFLIQYYNGEERAKGNILERFSAQQFPDLHSELNLSSLELGDSALYFCASSLIGTDGEAFFGQGTRLTVV.

The chain uses TRBV5-1 and TRBJ2-3, with D tentatively TRBD1 (6 bases). V lost 5 bases, J lost 3 bases, and 16 bases lay in between. The CDR3 extends over 15 amino acids. Germline loops: CDR1 SGHRS, CDR2 YFSETQ. The CDR3 protein is CASSWWGPSTDTQYF. CDR3 sequence (DNA): TGCGCCAGCAGTTGGTGGGGGCCCTCTACAGATACGCAGTATTTT.

J is TRBJ1-2 and V is TRBV6-5, with D uncertain. Germline V gene lookup returns CDR1 MNHEY and CDR2 SVGAGI. The CDR3 sequence is 15 residues long. V lost 6 bases to trimming and J lost 8 bases, with 22 bases between them. The CDR3 sequence is CASRTAGGIPQGYTF. Here the CDR3 DNA reads TGTGCCAGCAGGACCGCGGGCGGAATCCCTCAGGGCTACACCTTC.

A single count supports this clone. The genes are TRBV10-3 and TRBJ2-3; 7 bases line up with TRBD2. The V segment lost 0 bases and the J segment 4 bases; nucleotides outside the gene matches: 4. The CDR3 runs 15 residues. Germline assignment: CDR1 ENHRY and CDR2 SYGVKD. The CDR3 protein is CAISESGRAADTQYF. CDR3 bases: TGTGCCATCAGTGAGTCGGGGAGGGCGGCAGATACGCAGTATTTT.

The CDR3 is CASSPAGYGANVLTF. The CDR3 nucleotides read TGTGCCAGCAGCCCCGCGGGCTACGGGGCCAACGTCCTGACTTTC. This chain uses TRBV11-3 with TRBJ2-6; a weak D match, TRBD2 (5 bases). The V and J ends lost 5 bases and 4 bases respectively, with 12 bases between them. The CDR3 spans 15 residues. The germline CDR1 and CDR2 sequences are SGHNT and YENEEA.

The CDR3 sequence: CASSFQGAYEQYF. The CDR3 region has the DNA TGTGCCAGCAGTTTCCAGGGGGCCTACGAGCAGTACTTC. The chain employs TRBV27 and TRBJ2-7; 7 positions agree with TRBD1. Germline CDR1 and CDR2: MNHEY and SMNVEV (reference sequence). V lost 3 bases, J lost 2 bases, and 1 base stayed unmatched. The CDR3 has 13 residues.

On this clone: Other DNA sequences in this sample translate to the same CDR3. V is TRBV19 and J is TRBJ2-7, with a tentative D call TRBD1 (6 bases). V lost 3 bases and J 2 bases, leaving 11 bases between the germline ends. The CDR3 extends over 14 amino acids. Germline V CDR1 and CDR2: LNHDA, SQIVND (reference sequence). The CDR3 coding sequence is TGTGCCAGTAGTATTTTGGCAGGGGCCTACGAGCAGTACTTC. Translated, it gives CASSILAGAYEQYF.

This clone was seen just once. The rearrangement uses TRBV19 and TRBJ2-3; a weak D match, TRBD1 (5 bases). V shed 5 bases and J shed 4 bases, with 16 bases lying between them. The CDR3 runs to 15 residues. Germline CDR1 reads LNHDA; CDR2 reads SQIVND (reference sequence). This CDR3 is CASSFSGPRADTQYF. The CDR3 DNA is TGTGCCAGTAGTTTCTCCGGGCCCAGGGCAGATACGCAGTATTTT.

The gene calls are TRBV7-2 and TRBJ2-3; 7 nucleotides line up with TRBD2. CDR3 length equals 15 residues. Per the germline V gene, CDR1 is SGHTA and CDR2 is FQGNSA. With 1 base clipped from V and 2 bases from J, the junction kept 3 bases outside the gene matches. CDR3 DNA sequence: TGTGCCAGCAGCTTAGTAGCGGGCCCCACAGATACGCAGTATTTT. Its translation is CASSLVAGPTDTQYF. Full variable domain (rest looked up from reference TRBV7-2 and TRBJ2-3): GAGVSQSPSNKVTEKGKDVELRCDPISGHTALYWYRQSLGQGLEFLIYFQGNSAPDKSGLPSDRFSAERTGGSVSTLTIQRTQQEDSAVYLCASSLVAGPTDTQYFGPGTRLTVL.

This clone was seen only a few times. CDR3 sequence (DNA): TGTGCCAGCAGTGAATTGGGGGCAGGTGAAAAACTGTTTTTT. Translating gives CASSELGAGEKLFF. The V gene is TRBV2, the J gene TRBJ1-4; tentatively, D is TRBD1 (6 bases). The V gene's germline CDR1 is SNHLY and CDR2 FYNNEI. This CDR3 has 14 residues. V was shortened by 2 bases and J by 7 bases, with 11 bases between the two germline ends.

In its sample, this clone was seen once. This chain connects TRBV7-2 to TRBJ2-7; D is possibly TRBD1 (5 bases). Deletions cut 1 base from V and 3 bases from J, with 13 bases between. This CDR3 comprises 15 residues. The germline CDR1 and CDR2 sequences are SGHTA and FQGNSA. The CDR3 DNA sequence: TGTGCCAGCAGCTTAGATCCAGGGCTAGACTACGAGCAGTACTTC. This translates into CASSLDPGLDYEQYF. The full variable domain, rest sourced from reference TRBV7-2 and TRBJ2-7, is GAGVSQSPSNKVTEKGKDVELRCDPISGHTALYWYRQSLGQGLEFLIYFQGNSAPDKSGLPSDRFSAERTGGSVSTLTIQRTQQEDSAVYLCASSLDPGLDYEQYFGPGTRLTVT.

The rearrangement uses TRBV5-6 and TRBJ1-5; TRBD1 is a possible D gene (6 bases). The germline V and J ends were trimmed by 0 bases and 4 bases, with 17 bases remaining between them. Per the germline V gene, CDR1 is SGHDT and CDR2 is YYEEEE. There are 17 residues in the CDR3. CDR3 sequence: CASSLAGQGLGNQPQHF. CDR3 coding DNA: TGTGCCAGCAGCTTGGCGGGGCAGGGGCTAGGAAATCAGCCCCAGCATTTT.

This CDR3 reads CASSSTGQGYTEAFF. CDR3 in DNA: TGTGCCAGCAGCTCAACAGGACAGGGGTACACTGAAGCTTTCTTT. V gene TRBV7-2 combines with J gene TRBJ1-1; 9 nucleotides match TRBD1. The junction had 6 bases not matched to a gene; V was cut back by 4 bases and J by 3 bases. Per the germline V gene, CDR1 is SGHTA and CDR2 is FQGNSA. CDR3 length equals 15 residues. Together with reference TRBV7-2 and TRBJ1-1, the CDR3 gives the full variable domain: GAGVSQSPSNKVTEKGKDVELRCDPISGHTALYWYRQSLGQGLEFLIYFQGNSAPDKSGLPSDRFSAERTGGSVSTLTIQRTQQEDSAVYLCASSSTGQGYTEAFFGQGTRLTVV.

Comment on this clone: Mismatch with germline at one junction end may stem from a read error. The sample holds other DNA sequences that translate to the same CDR3. V is TRBV6-1 and J is TRBJ1-6; no definite D call. The CDR3 has 14 amino acids. CDR1 and CDR2 (germline): MNHNS, SASEGT. The CDR3 loop is CASSEREQNSPLHF. The DNA of the CDR3 is TGTGCCAGCAGTGAAAGGGAGCAAAATTCCCCCCTCCACTTT.

The CDR3 DNA sequence: TGTGCCAGCAGCGTAGGGGACAGCGCTGGAAACACCATATATTTT. Its translation is CASSVGDSAGNTIYF. V gene TRBV9 combines with J gene TRBJ1-3; TRBD1 matches 7 bases. The J segment lost 2 bases and the V segment lost 0 bases, leaving 2 bases of the junction unmatched. CDR3 length equals 15 residues. The V gene's germline CDR1 is SGDLS and CDR2 YYNGEE. The entire variable domain, with the rest obtained from reference TRBV9 and TRBJ1-3, is as follows: DSGVTQTPKHLITATGQRVTLRCSPRSGDLSVYWYQQSLDQGLQFLIQYYNGEERAKGNILERFSAQQFPDLHSELNLSSLELGDSALYFCASSVGDSAGNTIYFGEGSWLTVV.

The CDR3 is CSVEGREMGAFF. For the CDR3, the DNA is TGCAGCGTTGAGGGCCGGGAGATGGGGGCTTTCTTT. J is TRBJ1-1 and V is TRBV29-1; D call uncertain. The CDR3 has 12 amino acids. V shed 3 bases and J shed 11 bases, with 16 bases lying between them. Germline V gene sequence: CDR1 SQVTM, CDR2 ANQGSEA.

The rearrangement links TRBV6-5 to TRBJ1-2, with D possibly being TRBD1 (5 bases). V was clipped by 6 bases and J by 1 base, with 15 bases between them. Germline assignment: CDR1 MNHEY and CDR2 SVGAGI. CDR3 length: 15 residues. This CDR3 is CASRLTASNNYGYTF. For the CDR3, the DNA is TGTGCCAGCAGGTTGACAGCGTCTAATAACTATGGCTACACCTTC.

The chain combines TRBV7-8 with TRBJ2-7; 8 bases agree with TRBD1. The CDR3 covers 13 residues. Germline loops: CDR1 SGHVS, CDR2 FQNEAQ. The junction had 2 bases not matched to a gene; V was cut back by 4 bases and J by 3 bases. CDR3 nucleotide sequence: TGTGCCAGCAGCTCGGACAGGGTCTACGAGCAGTACTTC. Amino acids: CASSSDRVYEQYF.

The V gene is TRBV4-3, the J gene TRBJ1-4, with 10 nucleotides matching TRBD1. There are 17 residues in the CDR3. The junction had 7 bases not matched to a gene; V was cut back by 0 bases and J by 6 bases. From germline, CDR1 is LGHNA and CDR2 YSLEER. The CDR3: CASSQDPTGGVDEKLFF. CDR3 nucleotide sequence: TGCGCCAGCAGCCAAGATCCGACAGGGGGCGTTGATGAAAAACTGTTTTTT.

The chain links TRBV5-1 to TRBJ2-3; 16 bases agree with TRBD2. Germline CDR1 and CDR2: SGHRS and YFSETQ. J lost 2 bases, V lost 3 bases, and 12 bases had no gene match. The CDR3 runs to 20 residues. This CDR3 is CASSYGTSGGALRLTDTQYF. CDR3 in DNA: TGCGCCAGCAGCTATGGGACTAGCGGGGGGGCATTGAGGCTCACAGATACGCAGTATTTT.

The chain links TRBV28 to TRBJ1-3, with D maybe TRBD1 (6 bases). Trimming took off 4 bases at V and 0 bases at J, with 13 bases between the two ends. The V gene's germline CDR1 is MDHEN and CDR2 SYDVKM. CDR3 size: 16 residues. CDR3 bases: TGTGCCAGCAGTTATTCCGGACAGTACTCTGGAAACACCATATATTTT. Its protein product is CASSYSGQYSGNTIYF.

This sequence joins TRBV4-2 and TRBJ1-1, with D possibly TRBD1 on 5 matching bases. The germline V gene encodes CDR1 LGHNA and CDR2 YNFKEQ. The CDR3 has 14 residues. Between the trimmed V and J ends, which lost 0 bases and 7 bases, there was a span of 12 bases. The CDR3 DNA sequence: TGTGCCAGCAGCCAAGATCGGGGGAGACATGAAGCTTTCTTT. Translated: CASSQDRGRHEAFF.

This chain connects TRBV27 to TRBJ2-5; TRBD2 is a possible D gene (6 bases). The assigned J gene may be wrong: the sequence end matches TRBJ2-7 better. Per germline, CDR1 MNHEY and CDR2 SMNVEV (reference sequence). The CDR3 runs to 13 residues. In DNA, the CDR3 is TGTGCCAGCAGTTTTTCAAGGGGAGGCGAGCAGTACTTC. This encodes CASSFSRGGEQYF.

The gene calls are TRBV25-1 and TRBJ2-1; D is possibly TRBD2 (5 bases). Germline loops: CDR1 MGHDK, CDR2 SYGVNS. This CDR3 is 15 amino acids long. With 3 bases removed from V and 9 bases from J, the gap between germline ends came to 18 bases. The CDR3 nucleotides are TGTGCCAGCAGTGATGTAGGGCGGGTAGATATTGAGCAGTTCTTC. Protein product: CASSDVGRVDIEQFF.

The V and J genes are TRBV30 and TRBJ1-1, with D perhaps matching TRBD1 (6 bases). Deletions cut 2 bases from V and 6 bases from J, with 22 bases between. CDR3 length: 16 residues. Germline V gene data show CDR1 as GTSNPN and CDR2 as SVGIG (reference sequence). CDR3 sequence (DNA): TGTGCCTGGAGTCTAGGGGACATAGGTTTAGTCGCTGAAGCTTTCTTT. Protein sequence: CAWSLGDIGLVAEAFF.